A single T cell receptor (beta chain) is shown here with its context. The germline CDR1 and CDR2 sequences are LGHDT and YNNKEL (reference sequence). The CDR3 runs to 17 residues. The V gene end was trimmed by 3 bases and the J gene end by 10 bases; junction bases not matched to a gene: 15. The study recruited people aged roughly 18 to 95 years across about two dozen US areas. Cohort allocation depended upon clinical history that participants reported. This sample is drawn from a study of blood T cell repertoires in COVID-19. Study context: Nucleic acid was either cDNA or gDNA, and it came from T cells, B-cell-depleted T cells, or PBMCs.

Methods used by the authors: Reference gene primer amplification gave nucleated cell count estimates. Libraries were prepared by immunoSEQ multiplex PCR; TCRdb keeps only in-frame clonotypes and omits some of them. V and J calls and clone size are those listed in that table; D and trimming were worked out from the DNA. The sample includes approximately 380,000 clones, approximately 91% of them seen just once. The V gene is TRBV3-1 (or the pseudogene TRBV3-2), the J gene TRBJ1-6; TRBD1 matches at 7 bases. The specimen was PBMCs or T cells enriched from blood (not recorded which). The receptor was derived from a woman aged 40-49 years who had been exposed to COVID-19. The CDR3 is CASSQGAGGLLGSPLHF. The CDR3 coding sequence is TGTGCCAGCAGCCAGGGGGCAGGGGGTCTCCTCGGCTCACCCCTCCACTTT.